One and the same sample provided the 28 T cell receptor beta chains below, sequenced in a study of post-analysis software for immune sequencing data. General study results and limits: Roughly five TRBV segments were more frequent in patients than controls; TRBV5-6, TRBV5-1 and TRBV20-1 belonged to this group.

The antigens of these receptors remain unknown. Tagging with unique molecular identifiers was a feature of the TCR beta cDNA libraries. TCRdb reprocessed the PCR reads with MiXCR, giving one entry per CDR3 protein. Among 350,000 to 500,000 distinct CDR3 sequences, approximately 38% were seen once, and the ten largest hold less than 8%. The sequencing input was blood. The receptors originated from a girl aged 2 to 9 with multiple sclerosis.

Ten or more counts support this clonotype. V is TRBV29-1 and J is TRBJ2-7, with D unresolved. The germline gives CDR1 SQVTM, CDR2 ANQGSEA. CDR3 length: 14 amino acids. V lost 4 bases and J lost 2, with 15 bases in between. Here the CDR3 DNA reads TGCAGCGTTGGCGGCGGAGCGAATACCTACGAGCAGTACTTC. Encoded protein: CSVGGGANTYEQYF.

The sample holds a few counts of this clonotype. This chain connects TRBV29-1 to TRBJ2-5; D tentatively fits TRBD1 or TRBD2 (5 bases each). The V end was cut by 8 bases, the J end by 1 base, with 26 bases between. This CDR3 is 17 amino acids long. CDR1 is SQVTM, CDR2 ANQGSEA, per germline. The CDR3 sequence is CSFRTGTPKGSQETQYF. In nucleotides, the CDR3 is TGCAGCTTCCGGACCGGGACCCCGAAGGGTTCCCAAGAGACCCAGTACTTC.

The chain links TRBV12-3 or TRBV12-4 to TRBJ1-2, with D maybe TRBD1 (6 bases). The length of the CDR3 is 14 residues. V was pared by 7 bases and J by 4 bases, with 16 bases between. The CDR3 DNA is TGTGCCAGCACCCTTAGCGGGGGCTTCTATGGCTACACCTTC. Its protein is CASTLSGGFYGYTF.

CDR3 nucleotides: TGTGCCAGCAGTTACAGACTACAAGCGGGCATCCAAGAGACCCAGTACTTC. This gives the protein CASSYRLQAGIQETQYF. V and J are TRBV6-6 and TRBJ2-5; maybe TRBD2 (6 bases). The CDR3 consists of 17 residues. Germline lookup yields CDR1 MNHNY and CDR2 SVGAGI (reference sequence). Trimming cost V 2 bases and J 1 base, with 17 bases left between them.

The table lists this clonotype with a few counts. The V and J genes are TRBV7-9 and TRBJ2-4; D may correspond to TRBD1 or TRBD2 (5 bases each). The J call is doubtful: the DNA matches TRBJ2-7 better. This CDR3 has 12 amino acids. CDR1 is SEHNR, CDR2 FQNEAQ, per germline (reference sequence). CDR3 sequence reads: CASSLVGTEQYF. For the CDR3, the DNA is TGTGCCAGCAGCTTAGTAGGGACCGAGCAGTACTTC.

This clonotype was observed a few times. The CDR3 DNA sequence: TGTGCCAGCAGTTTTCAAGGGTCGGGCTACGAGCAGTACTTC. This gives the protein CASSFQGSGYEQYF. The chain recombines TRBV27 with TRBJ2-7; D call uncertain. The V end lost 3 bases, the J end lost 3 bases, and 12 bases lay between the germline ends. The CDR3 has 14 amino acids. The germline CDR1 and CDR2 sequences are MNHEY and SMNVEV (reference sequence).

This clonotype occurred a few times. The V and J genes are TRBV20-1 and TRBJ2-5; perhaps D is TRBD1 or TRBD2 (5 bases each). Looked up from germline, CDR1 is DFQATT and CDR2 is SNEGSKA (reference sequence). The CDR3 runs to 15 residues. Trimming took 4 bases from V and 5 from J, leaving 20 bases between them. Written as DNA, the CDR3 is TGCAGTGCTACAGAATACAGGCCTGGGACGGAGACCCAGTACTTC. Translating gives CSATEYRPGTETQYF.

The rearrangement links TRBV28 to TRBJ2-1; D not certain. The CDR3 is 12 residues long. Germline loops: CDR1 MDHEN, CDR2 SYDVKM. Trimming removed 6 bases at V and 4 bases at J, with 7 bases between. Here the CDR3 DNA reads TGTGCCAGCAGGACCCAATACAATGAGCAGTTCTTC. Encoded protein: CASRTQYNEQFF. Using reference TRBV28 and TRBJ2-1 for the parts outside the CDR3, the full variable domain is DVKVTQSSRYLVKRTGEKVFLECVQDMDHENMFWYRQDPGLGLRLIYFSYDVKMKEKGDIPEGYSVSREKKERFSLILESASTNQTSMYLCASRTQYNEQFFGPGTRLTVL.

This clonotype was detected a few times. The chain uses TRBV27 and TRBJ2-5; a possible D gene is TRBD2 (5 bases). Germline V gene sequence: CDR1 MNHEY, CDR2 SMNVEV (reference sequence). There are 14 residues in the CDR3. The V end lost 8 bases, the J end lost 8 bases, and 21 bases lay between the germline ends. CDR3 amino acids: CASGRPPDGGTQYF. In DNA form, the CDR3 reads TGTGCCAGCGGTAGACCCCCGGACGGAGGTACCCAGTACTTC.

The gene calls are TRBV5-1 and TRBJ2-3, with D possibly matching TRBD2 (6 bases). Germline assignment: CDR1 SGHRS and CDR2 YFSETQ. The V end was cut by 0 bases, the J end by 8 bases, with 16 bases between. The length of the CDR3 is 15 residues. The CDR3 DNA reads as TGCGCCAGCAGCTTGGGTGGGACTCAGACGGCTACGCAGTATTTT. Its protein product is CASSLGGTQTATQYF.

This clonotype showed up just a few times. The CDR3 here is CSSSAGVNYEQYF. The CDR3 DNA follows: TGCAGCTCATCAGCGGGAGTTAACTACGAGCAGTACTTC. V and J are TRBV29-1 and TRBJ2-7, with 8 bases identical to TRBD2. The CDR3 is 13 amino acids. Germline CDR1 is SQVTM and CDR2 is ANQGSEA. V lost 8 bases, J lost 3 bases, and 9 bases stayed unmatched.

J is TRBJ2-7 and V is TRBV5-1; no clear D gene. CDR3 length: 14 amino acids. V shed 1 base and J shed 3 bases, with 11 bases lying between them. From germline, CDR1 is SGHRS and CDR2 YFSETQ. CDR3 loop: CASSLHGRNYEQYF. The CDR3 DNA sequence: TGCGCCAGCAGCTTGCACGGACGGAACTACGAGCAGTACTTC.

V gene TRBV20-1 combines with J gene TRBJ1-1; 7 positions match TRBD1. CDR1 is DFQATT, CDR2 SNEGSKA, per germline (reference sequence). The CDR3 has 14 amino acids. The junction had 5 bases not matched to a gene; V was cut back by 0 bases and J by 4 bases. In DNA, the CDR3 is TGCAGTGCTAGAGATCCCCGACAGGGCACTGAAGCTTTCTTT. Translating gives CSARDPRQGTEAFF.

This clonotype was counted between two and nine times. CDR3 protein: CASSGGYQETQYF. The CDR3, as DNA: TGCGCCAGCAGCGGGGGCTACCAAGAGACCCAGTACTTC. The chain links TRBV5-1 to TRBJ2-5, with TRBD1 as a possible D gene (6 bases). Germline CDR1 and CDR2: SGHRS and YFSETQ. V was cut by 4 bases and J by 0 bases, with 7 bases left in between. This CDR3 comprises 13 residues.

The chain joins TRBV12-3 or TRBV12-4 to TRBJ1-5; tentative D call: TRBD1 (6 bases). The CDR3 contains 16 residues. Trimming shortened V by 1 base and J by 7 bases, and 17 bases separated the two germline ends. The CDR3 nucleotides are TGTGCCAGCAGTTTAGGGGGAAGGGGACATTGGCAGCCCCAGCATTTT. Encoded protein: CASSLGGRGHWQPQHF.

V is TRBV12-3 or TRBV12-4 and J is TRBJ1-4; 8 positions agree with TRBD1. V shed 4 bases, J shed 4 bases, and the junction held 5 bases outside the gene matches. This CDR3 has 15 residues. DNA for the CDR3: TGTGCCAGCAGTTCTTGGACAGGGAGTAATGAAAAACTGTTTTTT. This gives the protein CASSSWTGSNEKLFF.

The rearrangement uses TRBV7-9 and TRBJ2-1; D uncertain. The CDR3 has 16 residues. The V and J ends lost 2 bases and 7 bases respectively, with 18 bases between them. The germline gives CDR1 SEHNR, CDR2 FQNEAQ (reference sequence). The CDR3 loop reads CASSLYVARPVNEQFF. The CDR3 DNA is TGTGCCAGCAGCTTATATGTAGCCAGGCCGGTGAATGAGCAGTTCTTC. The full variable domain, rest sourced from reference TRBV7-9 and TRBJ2-1, is DTGVSQNPRHKITKRGQNVTFRCDPISEHNRLYWYRQTLGQGPEFLTYFQNEAQLEKSRLLSDRFSAERPKGSFSTLEIQRTEQGDSAMYLCASSLYVARPVNEQFFGPGTRLTVL.

The chain combines TRBV2 with TRBJ2-7; D is unclear. Looked up from germline, CDR1 is SNHLY and CDR2 is FYNNEI. Trimming removed 8 bases at V and 3 bases at J, with 8 bases between. This CDR3 is 11 amino acids long. CDR3 sequence: CASAQSYEQYF. CDR3 sequence (DNA): TGTGCCAGCGCACAGAGCTACGAGCAGTACTTC.

This chain links TRBV28 with TRBJ2-1; 10 bases agree with TRBD2. Looked up from germline, CDR1 is MDHEN and CDR2 is SYDVKM. The CDR3 is 15 residues long. V was clipped by 6 bases and J by 7 bases; unmatched bases: 9. The CDR3 sequence is CASRPPSGRVNEQFF. In nucleotides, the CDR3 is TGTGCCAGCAGACCCCCTAGCGGGAGAGTGAATGAGCAGTTCTTC.

The rearrangement uses TRBV5-1 and TRBJ1-1, with 11 nucleotides matching TRBD1. Trimming at V came to 4 bases and at J to 5 bases, leaving 7 bases not matched to a gene. The CDR3 is 15 amino acids. In germline, CDR1 is SGHRS, CDR2 YFSETQ. The CDR3 is CASSAGQGAGTEAFF. The CDR3 nucleotides are TGCGCCAGCAGCGCAGGACAGGGGGCAGGAACTGAAGCTTTCTTT.

J is TRBJ1-2 and V is TRBV7-9; TRBD1 agrees at 8 bases. CDR3 length: 16 amino acids. The germline V gene has CDR1 SEHNR and CDR2 FQNEAQ (reference sequence). V gave up 2 bases and J gave up 3 bases; unmatched junction bases: 8. This chain's CDR3 is CASSLKGQERDYGYTF. As DNA, the CDR3 is TGTGCCAGCAGCTTAAAGGGACAGGAGCGAGACTATGGCTACACCTTC.

CDR3 coding DNA: TGCGCCAGCAGGAGGACTAGCGGGAGGGGTGAGCAGTTCTTC. Its translation: CASRRTSGRGEQFF. The gene calls are TRBV5-1 and TRBJ2-1; 15 bases are shared with TRBD2. Germline loops: CDR1 SGHRS, CDR2 YFSETQ. The ends lost 5 bases at V and 9 bases at J; junction bases unmatched: 3. The CDR3 contains 14 residues.

This clonotype turned up a few times. The V and J genes are TRBV9 and TRBJ2-3, with TRBD2 matching 8 bases. This CDR3 is 15 amino acids long. The junction had 7 bases not matched to a gene; V was cut back by 6 bases and J by 1 base. CDR1 is SGDLS, CDR2 YYNGEE, per germline. CDR3 region: CASTLTGGRTDTQYF. In DNA, the CDR3 is TGTGCCAGCACCCTAACGGGGGGGCGCACAGATACGCAGTATTTT. Complete variable domain (other parts from reference TRBV9 and TRBJ2-3): DSGVTQTPKHLITATGQRVTLRCSPRSGDLSVYWYQQSLDQGLQFLIQYYNGEERAKGNILERFSAQQFPDLHSELNLSSLELGDSALYFCASTLTGGRTDTQYFGPGTRLTVL.

The gene calls are TRBV25-1 and TRBJ1-6, with unresolved D. The CDR3 has 14 amino acids. Trimming took off 0 bases at V and 5 bases at J, with 5 bases between the two ends. CDR1 is MGHDK and CDR2 is SYGVNS in the germline V gene. CDR3 DNA: TGTGCCAGCAGTGAATATGTTAATAATTCACCCCTCCACTTT. Protein sequence: CASSEYVNNSPLHF.

This clonotype appeared a few times. This chain joins TRBV7-3 and TRBJ1-6; D is unresolved. The germline gives CDR1 SGHTA, CDR2 FQGTGA. The CDR3 spans 14 residues. The ends were cut back, 3 bases at V and 4 bases at J, with 7 bases in the middle. The CDR3: CASSFTPYNSPLHF. The CDR3 DNA reads as TGTGCCAGCAGCTTCACCCCTTATAATTCACCCCTCCACTTT.

This sequence joins TRBV2 and TRBJ1-4, with D maybe TRBD1 (6 bases). Per the germline V gene, CDR1 is SNHLY and CDR2 is FYNNEI. The CDR3 is 15 amino acids. V lost 8 bases, J lost 3 bases, and 16 bases lay in between. The CDR3 here is CASRQVRGANEKLFF. CDR3 sequence (DNA): TGTGCCAGCCGTCAAGTGAGGGGGGCTAATGAAAAACTGTTTTTT.

The chain has TRBV2 and TRBJ2-7, with D hard to call. CDR1 is SNHLY, CDR2 FYNNEI, per germline. V lost 5 bases, J lost 2 bases, and 10 bases lay in between. The CDR3 is 13 amino acids. The CDR3 DNA reads TGTGCCAGCAGTCGGGCAGGAGCCTACGAGCAGTACTTC. It translates to CASSRAGAYEQYF. Full variable domain (remainder filled in from reference TRBV2 and TRBJ2-7): EPEVTQTPSHQVTQMGQEVILRCVPISNHLYFYWYRQILGQKVEFLVSFYNNEISEKSEIFDDQFSVERPDGSNFTLKIRSTKLEDSAMYFCASSRAGAYEQYFGPGTRLTVT.

In this sample, this clonotype turned up many times. This chain joins TRBV29-1 and TRBJ1-2, with D possibly being TRBD1 (6 bases). Trimming removed 6 bases from V and 4 bases from J, with 21 bases in between. Germline CDR1 reads SQVTM; CDR2 reads ANQGSEA. This CDR3 has 15 amino acids. The CDR3 region has the DNA TGCAGCGTCCGAGGGTCCAGGGGACTCTTCTATGGCTACACCTTC. As protein: CSVRGSRGLFYGYTF.